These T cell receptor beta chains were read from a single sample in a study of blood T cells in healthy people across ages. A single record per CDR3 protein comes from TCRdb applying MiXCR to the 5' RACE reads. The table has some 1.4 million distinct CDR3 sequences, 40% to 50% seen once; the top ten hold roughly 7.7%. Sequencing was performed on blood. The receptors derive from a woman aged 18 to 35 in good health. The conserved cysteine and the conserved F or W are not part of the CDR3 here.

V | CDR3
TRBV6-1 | ASITLGRGLNGEQF
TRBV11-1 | ASSFPRGGVWGIRRSYEQY
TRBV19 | ASSRAGNTEAF
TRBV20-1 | SARDPRGSAAYEQY
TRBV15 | ATSTRSRKNQPQH
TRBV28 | ASTYTRTSQETQY
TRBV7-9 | ASSLGATDLGPQH
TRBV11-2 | ASSSGVGNTIY
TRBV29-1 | SVELAGVTYTQY
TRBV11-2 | ASSFRSTYTGELF
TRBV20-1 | SALSGYRGATDTQY
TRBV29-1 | SVRHDRSTEAF
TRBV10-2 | ASSEALGTGIQETQY